A single sample is the source of the 12 T cell receptor beta chains below, sequenced in a study of blood T cell repertoires in COVID-19. Data came from immunoSEQ multiplex PCR; TCRdb stores just in-frame clones and leaves some out. The sample yields fewer than 400,000 clones, roughly 89% seen once. The source material was PBMCs or T cells enriched from blood (not recorded which). These receptors were obtained from a woman between 45 and 60 years old who had recovered from COVID-19.

CDR3: CASNTQLEDYEQYF. The CDR3 coding sequence is TGTGCCAGCAACACCCAACTAGAGGATTACGAGCAGTACTTC. J is TRBJ2-7 and V is TRBV7-8; D might be TRBD2 (5 bases). Trimming stripped 7 bases from V and 4 bases from J, with 17 bases between. The germline V gene encodes CDR1 SGHVS and CDR2 FQNEAQ. The CDR3 is made up of 14 amino acids.

This clone was observed a few times. The V gene is TRBV2, the J gene TRBJ2-7, with 8 bases that match TRBD1. V was clipped by 6 bases and J by 3 bases; unmatched bases: 4. The CDR3 spans 13 residues. Germline CDR1 and CDR2: SNHLY and FYNNEI. In DNA form, the CDR3 reads TGTGCCAGCAGGGCGGGGACAGGCTACGAGCAGTACTTC. Amino acids: CASRAGTGYEQYF.

The chain uses TRBV18 and TRBJ1-2; 7 positions agree with TRBD1. Germline trimming cut 10 bases from V and 7 bases from J; bases unmatched to any gene: 21. The germline gives CDR1 KGHSH, CDR2 LQKENI. This CDR3 contains 16 residues. The CDR3 DNA reads as TGTGCCACCTCTCAGGGAGTTGACAGAGGGGGCTTTGGCTACACCTTC. This gives the protein CATSQGVDRGGFGYTF.

The chain combines TRBV4-1 with TRBJ1-5, with D maybe TRBD1 (5 bases). CDR3 length: 16 residues. The germline CDR1 and CDR2 sequences are MGHRA and YSYEKL. V was shortened by 0 bases and J by 7 bases, with 16 bases between the two germline ends. The CDR3 DNA is TGCGCCAGCAGCCAAGATGGGGCTAGGATCGAGCAGCCCCAGCATTTT. Translation gives CASSQDGARIEQPQHF.

The table lists this clone with a count of one. The chain couples TRBV29-1 to TRBJ1-3; D is undetermined. V lost 4 bases and J 2 bases, leaving 9 bases between the germline ends. There are 13 residues in the CDR3. Per the germline V gene, CDR1 is SQVTM and CDR2 is ANQGSEA. The CDR3 DNA follows: TGCAGCGTTGGAGCGGGGACTGGAAACACCATATATTTT. This codes for CSVGAGTGNTIYF.

V usage is TRBV15 and J usage is TRBJ2-1; 13 nucleotides align to TRBD2. CDR3 length: 22 amino acids. Germline assignment: CDR1 LNHNV and CDR2 YYDKDF (reference sequence). The ends lost 4 bases at V and 0 bases at J; junction bases unmatched: 18. The CDR3 loop reads CATSTLLAGGSTYPSSYNEQFF. DNA of the CDR3: TGTGCCACCAGCACCTTACTAGCGGGGGGGTCAACTTACCCAAGCTCCTACAATGAGCAGTTCTTC.

CDR3 in DNA: TGTGCCATCAGGTCAGCGGGGCAAGAGACCCAGTACTTC. It codes for CAIRSAGQETQYF. The chain couples TRBV10-3 to TRBJ2-5; 7 nucleotides match TRBD2. V gave up 6 bases and J gave up 2 bases; unmatched junction bases: 3. Germline loops: CDR1 ENHRY, CDR2 SYGVKD. CDR3 length: 13 amino acids.

The rearrangement joins TRBV12-3 or TRBV12-4 to TRBJ1-5, with D possibly TRBD1 on 5 matching bases. The CDR3 is 12 residues long. V was trimmed by 5 bases and J by 6 bases, leaving 8 bases between them. The CDR3: CASSGTSQPQHF. The CDR3 coding sequence is TGTGCCAGCAGTGGGACTTCTCAGCCCCAGCATTTT.

This chain uses TRBV11-2 with TRBJ1-1; possible D gene TRBD1, 5 bases. Per the germline V gene, CDR1 is SGHAT and CDR2 is FQNNGV. Trimming took off 5 bases at V and 5 bases at J, with 18 bases between the two ends. The CDR3 runs to 15 residues. Here the CDR3 DNA reads TGTGCCAGCAGCCCTGGGGCCTGGGGAGGGACTGAAGCTTTCTTT. This translates into CASSPGAWGGTEAFF.

V is TRBV9 and J is TRBJ2-2; 8 nucleotides align to TRBD1. Germline loops: CDR1 SGDLS, CDR2 YYNGEE. The CDR3 totals 15 residues. J lost 6 bases, V lost 0 bases, and 4 bases had no gene match. The CDR3 here is CASSVVEQGAGELFF. The CDR3 DNA reads TGTGCCAGCAGCGTAGTGGAACAGGGGGCCGGGGAGCTGTTTTTT. Supplemented by reference TRBV9 and TRBJ2-2, the full variable domain reads DSGVTQTPKHLITATGQRVTLRCSPRSGDLSVYWYQQSLDQGLQFLIQYYNGEERAKGNILERFSAQQFPDLHSELNLSSLELGDSALYFCASSVVEQGAGELFFGEGSRLTVL.

The chain links TRBV19 to TRBJ2-2, with TRBD2 as a possible D gene (5 bases). The germline V gene has CDR1 LNHDA and CDR2 SQIVND (reference sequence). Trimming took off 3 bases at V and 7 bases at J, with 6 bases between the two ends. This CDR3 is built from 12 residues. This CDR3 is CASSMAGGELFF. As DNA, the CDR3 is TGTGCCAGTAGTATGGCGGGCGGGGAGCTGTTTTTT.

This clone was found once. The chain employs TRBV4-3 and TRBJ2-5; 11 bases are a match to TRBD2. Trimming removed 4 bases from V and 8 bases from J; junction bases left unmatched: 9. This CDR3 is built from 15 residues. Germline loops: CDR1 LGHNA, CDR2 YSLEER. This CDR3 reads CASSLTSGARETQYF. CDR3 DNA sequence: TGCGCCAGCAGCCTGACTAGCGGGGCAAGAGAAACCCAGTACTTC.